This T cell receptor beta chain was identified in a study of blood T cell repertoires in COVID-19. This CDR3 is 15 amino acids long. CDR1 is SGHTS and CDR2 is YDEGEE in the germline V gene. The ends lost 0 bases at V and 3 bases at J; junction bases unmatched: 4. Sequencing was performed with immunoSEQ multiplex PCR; in TCRdb, only in-frame clones are kept and a portion is missing. The table includes 95,000 to 110,000 clones, roughly nine tenths detected once. The chain is built from TRBV5-8 and TRBJ2-3; 7 bases align to TRBD2. Specimen: peripheral blood. The receptor was derived from a human donor in a cohort sampled during active COVID-19. The CDR3 DNA sequence: TGTGCCAGCAGCTTGGTCGGGGGGTGGACAGATACGCAGTATTTT. It translates to CASSLVGGWTDTQYF.